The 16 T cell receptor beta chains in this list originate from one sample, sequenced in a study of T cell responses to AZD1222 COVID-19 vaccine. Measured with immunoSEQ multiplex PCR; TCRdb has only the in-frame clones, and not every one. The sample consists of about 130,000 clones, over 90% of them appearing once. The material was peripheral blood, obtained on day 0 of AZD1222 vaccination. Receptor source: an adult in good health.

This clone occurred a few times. The chain's CDR3 is CASSTGLAGPTGELFF. DNA for the CDR3: TGTGCCAGCAGTACGGGACTAGCGGGACCTACCGGGGAGCTGTTTTTT. This chain links TRBV2 with TRBJ2-2, with TRBD2 identical over 13 bases. Unmatched junction bases numbered 5, after V lost 5 bases and J lost 5 bases. This CDR3 contains 16 residues. Germline V gene sequence: CDR1 SNHLY, CDR2 FYNNEI.

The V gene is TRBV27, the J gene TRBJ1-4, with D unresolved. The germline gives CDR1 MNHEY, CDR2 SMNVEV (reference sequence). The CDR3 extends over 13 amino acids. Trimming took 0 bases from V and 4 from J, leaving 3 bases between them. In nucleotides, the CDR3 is TGTGCCAGCAGTTTATCCGGTAATGAAAAACTGTTTTTT. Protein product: CASSLSGNEKLFF.

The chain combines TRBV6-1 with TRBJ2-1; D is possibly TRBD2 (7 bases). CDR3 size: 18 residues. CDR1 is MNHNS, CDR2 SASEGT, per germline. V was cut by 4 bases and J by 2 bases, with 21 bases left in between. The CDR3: CASSGRGGGLAAYNEQFF. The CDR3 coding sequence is TGTGCCAGCAGTGGGAGGGGAGGGGGTCTAGCGGCCTACAATGAGCAGTTCTTC.

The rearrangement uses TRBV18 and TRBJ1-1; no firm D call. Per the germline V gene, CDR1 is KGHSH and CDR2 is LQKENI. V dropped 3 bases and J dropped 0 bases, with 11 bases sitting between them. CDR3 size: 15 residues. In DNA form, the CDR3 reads TGTGCCAGCTCACCCGTTGAACGGATGAACACTGAAGCTTTCTTT. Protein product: CASSPVERMNTEAFF.

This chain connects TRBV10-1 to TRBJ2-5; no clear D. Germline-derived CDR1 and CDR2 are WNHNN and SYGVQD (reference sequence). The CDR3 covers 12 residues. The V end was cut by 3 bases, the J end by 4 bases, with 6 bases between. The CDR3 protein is CASSEIGETQYF. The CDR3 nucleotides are TGCGCCAGCAGTGAAATCGGAGAGACCCAGTACTTC.

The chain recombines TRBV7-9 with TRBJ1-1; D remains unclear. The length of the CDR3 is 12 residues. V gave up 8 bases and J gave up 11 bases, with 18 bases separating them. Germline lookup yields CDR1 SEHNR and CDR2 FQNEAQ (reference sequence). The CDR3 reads CASSIGEGVAFF. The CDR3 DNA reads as TGTGCCAGCTCCATCGGAGAGGGAGTGGCTTTCTTT.

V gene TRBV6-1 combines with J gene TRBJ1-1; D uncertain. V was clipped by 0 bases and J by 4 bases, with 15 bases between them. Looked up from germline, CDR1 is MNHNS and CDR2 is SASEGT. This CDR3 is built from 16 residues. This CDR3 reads CASSEAGVTSSTEAFF. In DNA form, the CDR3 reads TGTGCCAGCAGTGAAGCAGGAGTGACTAGCAGCACTGAAGCTTTCTTT.

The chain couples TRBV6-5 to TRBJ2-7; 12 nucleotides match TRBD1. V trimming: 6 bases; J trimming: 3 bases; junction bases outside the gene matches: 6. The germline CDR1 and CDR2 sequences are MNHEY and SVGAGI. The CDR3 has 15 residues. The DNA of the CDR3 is TGTGCCAGCAGGCAAGGGACAGGGGGCTACTACGAGCAGTACTTC. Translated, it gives CASRQGTGGYYEQYF.

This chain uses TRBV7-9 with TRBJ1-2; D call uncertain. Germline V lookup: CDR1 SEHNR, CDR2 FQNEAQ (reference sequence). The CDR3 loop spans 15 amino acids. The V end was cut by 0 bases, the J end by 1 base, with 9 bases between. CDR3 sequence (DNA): TGTGCCAGCAGCTTAGCGAACCCTAATAACTATGGCTACACCTTC. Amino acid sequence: CASSLANPNNYGYTF.

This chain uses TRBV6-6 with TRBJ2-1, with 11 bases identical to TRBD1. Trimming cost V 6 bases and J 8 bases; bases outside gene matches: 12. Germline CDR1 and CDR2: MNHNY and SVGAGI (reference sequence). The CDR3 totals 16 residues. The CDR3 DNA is TGTGCCAGCAGCCCCCGGGACAGGGGGTCGGGCGATGAGCAGTTCTTC. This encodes CASSPRDRGSGDEQFF.

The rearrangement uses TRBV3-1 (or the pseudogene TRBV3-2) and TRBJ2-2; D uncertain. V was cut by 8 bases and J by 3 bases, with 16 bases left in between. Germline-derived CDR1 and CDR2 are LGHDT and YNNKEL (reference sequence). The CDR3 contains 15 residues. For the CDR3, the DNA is TGTGCCAGCCGGTCCCATTCTGAGGACACCGGGGAGCTGTTTTTT. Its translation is CASRSHSEDTGELFF.

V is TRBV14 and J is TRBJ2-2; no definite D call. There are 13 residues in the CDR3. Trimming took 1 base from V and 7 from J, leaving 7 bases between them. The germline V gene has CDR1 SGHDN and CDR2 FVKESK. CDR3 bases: TGTGCCAGCAGCCAAGTTGGGAACGGGGAGCTGTTTTTT. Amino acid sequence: CASSQVGNGELFF.

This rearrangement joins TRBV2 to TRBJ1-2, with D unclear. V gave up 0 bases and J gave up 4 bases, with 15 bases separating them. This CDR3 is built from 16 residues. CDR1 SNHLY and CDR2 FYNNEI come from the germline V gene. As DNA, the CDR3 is TGTGCCAGCAGTGAAGCGGGGTCGGGAGGCGGCTATGGCTACACCTTC. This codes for CASSEAGSGGGYGYTF. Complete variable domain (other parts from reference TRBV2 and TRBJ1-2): EPEVTQTPSHQVTQMGQEVILRCVPISNHLYFYWYRQILGQKVEFLVSFYNNEISEKSEIFDDQFSVERPDGSNFTLKIRSTKLEDSAMYFCASSEAGSGGGYGYTFGSGTRLTVV.

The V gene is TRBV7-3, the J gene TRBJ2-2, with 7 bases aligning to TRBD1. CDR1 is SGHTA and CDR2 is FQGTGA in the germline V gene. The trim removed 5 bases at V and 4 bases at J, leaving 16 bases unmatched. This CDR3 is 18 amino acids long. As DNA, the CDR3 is TGTGCCAGCAGCCGACAGGGCTCAGGTCCTACTTCCACCGGGGAGCTGTTTTTT. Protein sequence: CASSRQGSGPTSTGELFF.

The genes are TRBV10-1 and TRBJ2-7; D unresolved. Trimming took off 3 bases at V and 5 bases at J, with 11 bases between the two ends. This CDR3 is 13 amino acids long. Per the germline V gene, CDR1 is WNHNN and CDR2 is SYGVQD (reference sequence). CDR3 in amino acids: CASSERVLNEQYF. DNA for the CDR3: TGCGCCAGCAGTGAACGGGTCCTCAACGAGCAGTACTTC.

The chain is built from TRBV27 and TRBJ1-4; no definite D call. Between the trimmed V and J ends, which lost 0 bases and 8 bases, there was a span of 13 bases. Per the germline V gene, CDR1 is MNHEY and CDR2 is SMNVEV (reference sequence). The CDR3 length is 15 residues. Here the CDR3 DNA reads TGTGCCAGCAGTTTATCGCGGCTGGCTGGGGAAAAACTGTTTTTT. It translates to CASSLSRLAGEKLFF.